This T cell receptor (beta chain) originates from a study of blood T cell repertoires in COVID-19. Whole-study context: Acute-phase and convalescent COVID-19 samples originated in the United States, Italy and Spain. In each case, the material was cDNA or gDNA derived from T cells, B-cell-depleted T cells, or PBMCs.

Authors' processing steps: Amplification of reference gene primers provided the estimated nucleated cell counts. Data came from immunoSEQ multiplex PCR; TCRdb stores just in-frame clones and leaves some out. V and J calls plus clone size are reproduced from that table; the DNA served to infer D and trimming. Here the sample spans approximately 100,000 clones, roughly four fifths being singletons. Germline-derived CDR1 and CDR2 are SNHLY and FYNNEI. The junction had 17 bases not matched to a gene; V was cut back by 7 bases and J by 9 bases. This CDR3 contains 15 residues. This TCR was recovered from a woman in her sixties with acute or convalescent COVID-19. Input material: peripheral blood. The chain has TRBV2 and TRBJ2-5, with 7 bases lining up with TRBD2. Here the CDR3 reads CASTREAGLAGAQYF. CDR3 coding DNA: TGTGCCAGCACCCGGGAGGCCGGACTGGCTGGGGCCCAGTACTTC.